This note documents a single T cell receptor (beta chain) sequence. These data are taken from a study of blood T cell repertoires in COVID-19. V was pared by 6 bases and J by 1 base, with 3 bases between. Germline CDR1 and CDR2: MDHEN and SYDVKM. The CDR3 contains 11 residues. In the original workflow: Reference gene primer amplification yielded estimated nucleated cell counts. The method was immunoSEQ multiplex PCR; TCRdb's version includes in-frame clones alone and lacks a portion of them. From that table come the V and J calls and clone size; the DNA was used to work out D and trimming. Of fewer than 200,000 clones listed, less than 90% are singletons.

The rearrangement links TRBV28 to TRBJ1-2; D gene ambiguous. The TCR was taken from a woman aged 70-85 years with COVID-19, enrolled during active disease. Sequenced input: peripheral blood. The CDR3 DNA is TGTGCCAGCAGGAGTAACTATGGCTACACCTTC. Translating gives CASRSNYGYTF.